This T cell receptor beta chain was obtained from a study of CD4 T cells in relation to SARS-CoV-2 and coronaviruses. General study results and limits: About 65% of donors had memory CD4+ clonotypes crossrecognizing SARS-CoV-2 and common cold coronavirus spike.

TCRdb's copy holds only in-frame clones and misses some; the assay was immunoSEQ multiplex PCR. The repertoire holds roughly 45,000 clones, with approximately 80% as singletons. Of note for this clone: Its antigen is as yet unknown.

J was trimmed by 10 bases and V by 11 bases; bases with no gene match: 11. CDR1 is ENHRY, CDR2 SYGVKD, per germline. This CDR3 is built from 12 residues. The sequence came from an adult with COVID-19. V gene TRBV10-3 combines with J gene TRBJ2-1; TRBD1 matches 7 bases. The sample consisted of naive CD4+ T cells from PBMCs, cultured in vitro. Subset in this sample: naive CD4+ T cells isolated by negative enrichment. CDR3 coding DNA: TGTGCCGTGGGGACAGATTCTTTCGAGCAGTTCTTC. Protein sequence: CAVGTDSFEQFF.